This T cell receptor (beta chain) was retrieved from a study of blood T cell repertoires in COVID-19. Produced via immunoSEQ multiplex PCR; TCRdb's table is partial and in-frame only. The data contain a few hundred thousand clones, over 75% of them singletons. J lost 7 bases, V lost 4 bases, and 7 bases had no gene match. The CDR3 totals 15 residues. Germline assignment: CDR1 SEHNR and CDR2 FQNEAQ (reference sequence). The sample was PBMCs or T cells enriched from blood (not recorded which). The origin of this receptor is a woman younger than 30 who had recovered from COVID-19. This chain links TRBV7-9 with TRBJ1-4; 9 nucleotides align to TRBD1. The CDR3 region is CASSSGQGIVEKLFF. The CDR3 DNA reads TGTGCCAGCAGCTCCGGACAGGGGATAGTTGAAAAACTGTTTTTT. The full variable domain, completed using reference TRBV7-9 and TRBJ1-4, is DTGVSQNPRHKITKRGQNVTFRCDPISEHNRLYWYRQTLGQGPEFLTYFQNEAQLEKSRLLSDRFSAERPKGSFSTLEIQRTEQGDSAMYLCASSSGQGIVEKLFFGSGTQLSVL.